A selection of T cell receptor beta chains follows, all from one sample in a study of OX40 agonist ivuxolimab in advanced cancers. Here immunoSEQ multiplex PCR was the method, and the copy in TCRdb shows in-frame clones only, minus some. Of tens of thousands of clones listed, 65% to 85% are singletons. The sample here was CD4+ or CD8+ T cells sorted from blood, taken in a trial of the OX40 agonist ivuxolimab. Receptors were obtained from an adult with an advanced solid tumor such as melanoma, head and neck, liver or kidney cancer. CDR3s include the opening cysteine and the closing phenylalanine or tryptophan. The order of the fields is clone size, V gene, J gene, D gene, CDR3 DNA, CDR3 protein. D genes are given only for firm matches. Expanded clones are given a class, and other clones once, few, many or no size at all.

>NA|TRBV6-5|TRBJ2-3|NA
TGTGCCAGCAGTTACAGTGGGTTCATCACAGATACGCAGTATTTT
CASSYSGFITDTQYF
>once|TRBV19|TRBJ2-1|TRBD2
TGTGCCAGTAGTATAGAGGCAGCGGGGGGTTTCAATGAGCAGTTCTTC
CASSIEAAGGFNEQFF
>NA|TRBV5-1|TRBJ2-1|TRBD2
TGCGCCAGCAGCTATACCTTAGCGGGACCGGGGAATGAGCAGTTCTTC
CASSYTLAGPGNEQFF
>NA|TRBV7-9|TRBJ1-1|NA
TGTGCCAGCAGCTTAGGCAGGGTGTCAGCTTTCTTT
CASSLGRVSAFF
>NA|TRBV2|TRBJ1-1|NA
TGTGCCAGCAGTGTTGGGCCTGAAGCTTTCTTT
CASSVGPEAFF
>NA|TRBV7-6|TRBJ2-2|TRBD1
TGTGCCAGCAGCTTAGCGGCGACAGGGATAGGGCGGGAGCTGTTTTTT
CASSLAATGIGRELFF
>NA|TRBV27|TRBJ1-2|NA
TGTGCCAGCAGCCTTCGGGAGAGTAACTATGGCTACACCTTC
CASSLRESNYGYTF
>NA|TRBV5-1|TRBJ2-5|TRBD2
TGCGCCAGCCGCCTAGCGGGGGGTATTCAAGAGACCCAGTACTTC
CASRLAGGIQETQYF
>few|TRBV5-6|TRBJ1-2|NA
TGTGCCAGCAGCTCCGACATTGGCTACACCTTC
CASSSDIGYTF
>NA|TRBV6-6|TRBJ2-3|TRBD2
TGTGCCAGCAGAAACTGGGGGGGTACAGATACGCAGTATTTT
CASRNWGGTDTQYF
>NA|TRBV5-1|TRBJ2-6|NA
TGCGCCAGCAGCTTGGTTGGTAGGGGAAGAATGGGGGCCAACGTCCTGACTTTC
CASSLVGRGRMGANVLTF